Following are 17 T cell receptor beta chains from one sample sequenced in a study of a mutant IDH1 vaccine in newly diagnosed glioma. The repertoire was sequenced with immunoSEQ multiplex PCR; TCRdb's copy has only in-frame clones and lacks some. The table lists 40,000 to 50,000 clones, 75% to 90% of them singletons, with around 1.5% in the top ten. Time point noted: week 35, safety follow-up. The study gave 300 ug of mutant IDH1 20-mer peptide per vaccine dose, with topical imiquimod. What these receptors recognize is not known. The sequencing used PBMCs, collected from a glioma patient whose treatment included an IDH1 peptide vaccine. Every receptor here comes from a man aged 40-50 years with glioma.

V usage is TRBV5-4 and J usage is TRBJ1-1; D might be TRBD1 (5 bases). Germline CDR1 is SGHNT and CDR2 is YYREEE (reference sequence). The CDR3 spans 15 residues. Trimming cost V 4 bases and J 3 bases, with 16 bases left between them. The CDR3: CASSHGTDPYTEAFF. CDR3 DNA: TGTGCCAGCAGCCACGGGACCGATCCTTACACTGAAGCTTTCTTT.

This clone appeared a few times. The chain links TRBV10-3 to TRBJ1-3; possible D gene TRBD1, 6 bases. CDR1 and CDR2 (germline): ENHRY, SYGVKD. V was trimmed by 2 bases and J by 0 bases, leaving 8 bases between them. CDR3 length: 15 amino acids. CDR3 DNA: TGTGCCATCAGTGAGGGACAGTCCTCTGGAAACACCATATATTTT. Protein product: CAISEGQSSGNTIYF.

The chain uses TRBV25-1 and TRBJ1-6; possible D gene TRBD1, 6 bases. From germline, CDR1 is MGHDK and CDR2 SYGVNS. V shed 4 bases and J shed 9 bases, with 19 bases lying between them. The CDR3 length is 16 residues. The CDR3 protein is CASSGGGTGSASPLHF. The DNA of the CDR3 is TGTGCCAGCAGTGGCGGGGGAACAGGGTCGGCTTCACCCCTCCACTTT.

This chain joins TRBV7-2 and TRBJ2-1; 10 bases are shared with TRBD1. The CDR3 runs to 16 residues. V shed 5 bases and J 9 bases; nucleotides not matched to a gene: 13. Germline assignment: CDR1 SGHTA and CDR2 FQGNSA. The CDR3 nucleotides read TGTGCCAGCAGCGCCCGCCCGGGACAGGGGAGGAGTGAGCAGTTCTTC. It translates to CASSARPGQGRSEQFF.

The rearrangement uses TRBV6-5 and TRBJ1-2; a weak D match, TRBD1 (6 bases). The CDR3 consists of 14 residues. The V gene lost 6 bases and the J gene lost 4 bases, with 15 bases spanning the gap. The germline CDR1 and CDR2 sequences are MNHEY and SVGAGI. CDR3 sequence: CASRPDRNGYGYTF. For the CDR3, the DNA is TGTGCCAGCAGACCCGACAGGAACGGCTATGGCTACACCTTC.

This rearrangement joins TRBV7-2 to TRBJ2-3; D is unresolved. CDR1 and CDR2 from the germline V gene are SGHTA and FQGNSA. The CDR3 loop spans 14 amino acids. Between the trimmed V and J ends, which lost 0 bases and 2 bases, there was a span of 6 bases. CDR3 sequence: CASSLAATTDTQYF. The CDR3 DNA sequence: TGTGCCAGCAGCTTAGCAGCGACCACAGATACGCAGTATTTT.

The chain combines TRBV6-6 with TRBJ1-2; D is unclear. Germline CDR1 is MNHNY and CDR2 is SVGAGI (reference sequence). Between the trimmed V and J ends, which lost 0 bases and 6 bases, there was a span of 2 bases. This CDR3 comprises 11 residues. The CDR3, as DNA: TGTGCCAGCAGTTACTCGAATGGCTACACCTTC. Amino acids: CASSYSNGYTF.

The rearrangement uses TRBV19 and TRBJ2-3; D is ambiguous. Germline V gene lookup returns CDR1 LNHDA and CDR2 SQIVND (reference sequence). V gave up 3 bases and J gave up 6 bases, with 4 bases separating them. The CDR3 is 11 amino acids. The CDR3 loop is CASSMWDTQYF. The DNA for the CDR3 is TGTGCCAGTAGTATGTGGGATACGCAGTATTTT.

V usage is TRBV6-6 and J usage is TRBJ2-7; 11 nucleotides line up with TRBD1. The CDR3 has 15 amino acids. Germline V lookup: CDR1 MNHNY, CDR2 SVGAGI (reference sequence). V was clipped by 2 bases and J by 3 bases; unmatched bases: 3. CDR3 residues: CASSYMGQGDYEQYF. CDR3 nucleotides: TGTGCCAGCAGTTACATGGGACAGGGGGACTACGAGCAGTACTTC.

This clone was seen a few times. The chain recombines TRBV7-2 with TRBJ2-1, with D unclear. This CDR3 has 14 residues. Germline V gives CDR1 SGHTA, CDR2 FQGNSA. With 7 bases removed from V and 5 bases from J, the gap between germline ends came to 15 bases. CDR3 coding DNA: TGTGCCAGCAAAATGGGCGGAGCGAACAATGAGCAGTTCTTC. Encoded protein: CASKMGGANNEQFF.

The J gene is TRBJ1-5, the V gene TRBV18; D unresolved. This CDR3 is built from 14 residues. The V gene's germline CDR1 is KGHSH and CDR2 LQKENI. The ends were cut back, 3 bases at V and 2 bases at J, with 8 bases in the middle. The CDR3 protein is CASSPPLRNQPQHF. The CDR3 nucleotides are TGTGCCAGCTCACCTCCACTCCGCAATCAGCCCCAGCATTTT.

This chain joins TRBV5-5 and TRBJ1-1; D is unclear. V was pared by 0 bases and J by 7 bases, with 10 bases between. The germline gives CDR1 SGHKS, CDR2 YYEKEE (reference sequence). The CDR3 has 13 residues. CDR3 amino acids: CASSLAGVGEAFF. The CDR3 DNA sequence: TGTGCCAGCAGCTTGGCCGGGGTAGGTGAAGCTTTCTTT.

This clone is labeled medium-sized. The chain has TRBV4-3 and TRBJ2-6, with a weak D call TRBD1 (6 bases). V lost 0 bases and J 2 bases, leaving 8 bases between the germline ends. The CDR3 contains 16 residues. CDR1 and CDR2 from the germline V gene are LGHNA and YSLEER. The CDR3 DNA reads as TGCGCCAGCAGCCAAGATGGGGGCGCTGGGGCCAACGTCCTGACTTTC. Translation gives CASSQDGGAGANVLTF.

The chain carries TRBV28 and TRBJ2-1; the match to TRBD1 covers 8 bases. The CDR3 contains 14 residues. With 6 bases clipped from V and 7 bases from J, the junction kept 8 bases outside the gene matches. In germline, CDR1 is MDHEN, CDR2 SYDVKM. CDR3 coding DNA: TGTGCCAGCAGCCCAGGGACAGGTGGGAATGAGCAGTTCTTC. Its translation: CASSPGTGGNEQFF.

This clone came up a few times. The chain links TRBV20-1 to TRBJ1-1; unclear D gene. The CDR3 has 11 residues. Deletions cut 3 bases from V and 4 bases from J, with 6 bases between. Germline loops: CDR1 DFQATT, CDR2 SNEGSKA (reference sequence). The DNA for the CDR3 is TGCAGTGCTAGTAGGGCCACTGAAGCTTTCTTT. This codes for CSASRATEAFF.

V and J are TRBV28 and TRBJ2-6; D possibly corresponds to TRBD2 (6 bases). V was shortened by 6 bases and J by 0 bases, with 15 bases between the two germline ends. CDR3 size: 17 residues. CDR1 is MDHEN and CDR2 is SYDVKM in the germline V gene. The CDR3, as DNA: TGTGCCAGCAGAGGACCGGGACTCCTCTCTGGGGCCAACGTCCTGACTTTC. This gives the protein CASRGPGLLSGANVLTF.

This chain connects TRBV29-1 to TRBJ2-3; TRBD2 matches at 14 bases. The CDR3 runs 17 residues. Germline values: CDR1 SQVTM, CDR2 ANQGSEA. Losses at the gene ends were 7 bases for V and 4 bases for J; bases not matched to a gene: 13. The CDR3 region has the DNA TGCAGCGCATCTTTTGGACTAGCGGGGGGTTACTCAGATACGCAGTATTTT. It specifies CSASFGLAGGYSDTQYF.